This T cell receptor (beta chain) was sequenced in a study of CD8 T cells in ankylosing spondylitis. TCRdb used MiXCR to reprocess the 5' RACE reads, holding one entry per CDR3 protein. The sample comprises 250,000 to 300,000 distinct CDR3 sequences, roughly 20% of which are singletons, and around 7.8% rests with the top ten. This CDR3 comprises 15 residues. After removal of 0 bases from V and 5 bases from J, the junction contained 3 bases not matched to a gene. The germline V gene encodes CDR1 LNHDA and CDR2 SQIVND (reference sequence). This receptor was identified in a male donor with ankylosing spondylitis or in good health (not recorded which). The sequencing input was blood, either unsorted or a sorted T cell fraction (not recorded which). The chain couples TRBV19 to TRBJ2-1; 8 bases are shared with TRBD2. The CDR3 coding sequence is TGTGCCAGTAGTATAGACGGTAGCGGGGACAATGAGCAGTTCTTC. As protein: CASSIDGSGDNEQFF.